A single sample is the source of the 32 T cell receptor beta chains below, sequenced in a study of blood T cell repertoires in COVID-19. Assay used: immunoSEQ multiplex PCR; TCRdb lists only in-frame clones, some missing. The profile covers over 95,000 clones, with about 85% appearing a single time and roughly 3.5% taken by the ten largest. Material for sequencing was peripheral blood. The source is a man aged 35-49 years with acute or convalescent COVID-19.

This clone was recorded only once. The chain links TRBV2 to TRBJ1-6; D gene unclear. CDR1 is SNHLY, CDR2 FYNNEI, per germline. The V and J ends lost 7 bases and 7 bases respectively, with 17 bases between them. CDR3 length: 15 amino acids. CDR3 DNA sequence: TGTGCCAGCACCGGACGCGGGGATGACAATTCACCCCTCCACTTT. Translation gives CASTGRGDDNSPLHF.

The rearrangement uses TRBV24-1 and TRBJ2-7, with D possibly matching TRBD2 (5 bases). The V and J ends lost 4 bases and 7 bases respectively, with 10 bases between them. This CDR3 has 12 residues. Germline V lookup: CDR1 KGHDR, CDR2 SFDVKD. CDR3 residues: CATSEGGEEQYF. CDR3 DNA: TGTGCCACCAGTGAAGGAGGCGAGGAGCAGTACTTC.

The chain carries TRBV11-2 and TRBJ2-3; perhaps TRBD1 as D (5 bases). The CDR3 sequence is 13 residues long. The V and J ends lost 5 bases and 4 bases respectively, with 10 bases between them. Germline CDR1 is SGHAT and CDR2 is FQNNGV. The CDR3 loop reads CASSPGIADTQYF. The CDR3, as DNA: TGTGCCAGCAGCCCAGGGATCGCAGATACGCAGTATTTT.

The rearrangement links TRBV5-1 to TRBJ2-3; tentatively, D is TRBD1 (5 bases). Looked up from germline, CDR1 is SGHRS and CDR2 is YFSETQ. V was clipped by 5 bases and J by 0 bases, with 10 bases between them. The CDR3 sequence is 14 residues long. The CDR3 loop is CASRTEFSTDTQYF. The CDR3 bases are TGCGCCAGCAGGACAGAATTTAGCACAGATACGCAGTATTTT.

This sequence joins TRBV5-1 and TRBJ2-7; tentatively, D is TRBD1 (6 bases). V lost 3 bases and J lost 5, with 24 bases in between. This CDR3 is 17 amino acids long. The germline CDR1 and CDR2 sequences are SGHRS and YFSETQ. The CDR3 DNA follows: TGCGCCAGCAGCTGGGGTGTTGGCACAGGGAGTTACAACGAGCAGTACTTC. Encoded protein: CASSWGVGTGSYNEQYF. Drawing the rest from reference TRBV5-1 and TRBJ2-7, the complete variable domain is KAGVTQTPRYLIKTRGQQVTLSCSPISGHRSVSWYQQTPGQGLQFLFEYFSETQRNKGNFPGRFSGRQFSNSRSEMNVSTLELGDSALYLCASSWGVGTGSYNEQYFGPGTRLTVT.

The chain recombines TRBV29-1 with TRBJ1-1, with D unclear. Trimming removed 6 bases from V and 1 base from J, with 12 bases in between. Germline assignment: CDR1 SQVTM and CDR2 ANQGSEA. CDR3 length: 13 amino acids. Here the CDR3 reads CSVLSNSNTEAFF. For the CDR3, the DNA is TGCAGCGTACTTTCAAATTCGAACACTGAAGCTTTCTTT. Together with reference TRBV29-1 and TRBJ1-1, the CDR3 gives the full variable domain: SAVISQKPSRDICQRGTSLTIQCQVDSQVTMMFWYRQQPGQSLTLIATANQGSEATYESGFVIDKFPISRPNLTFSTLTVSNMSPEDSSIYLCSVLSNSNTEAFFGQGTRLTVV.

V usage is TRBV9 and J usage is TRBJ1-2; 8 bases are shared with TRBD1. Trimming cost V 2 bases and J 3 bases; bases outside gene matches: 12. From germline, CDR1 is SGDLS and CDR2 YYNGEE. The CDR3 has 17 residues. For the CDR3, the DNA is TGTGCCAGCAGCGTGACAGGGGTTCCGGGTGGCGACTATGGCTACACCTTC. Its protein is CASSVTGVPGGDYGYTF.

This clone has more than one count but fewer than ten. The gene calls are TRBV7-2 and TRBJ2-7; D might be TRBD2 (5 bases). Germline assignment: CDR1 SGHTA and CDR2 FQGNSA. Trimming removed 5 bases at V and 3 bases at J, with 17 bases between. This CDR3 contains 15 residues. Here the CDR3 DNA reads TGTGCCAGCAGCCTAAAATCGACGGGATTCTACGAGCAGTACTTC. Translating gives CASSLKSTGFYEQYF.

This rearrangement joins TRBV5-1 to TRBJ1-5; the D gene is possibly TRBD1 (5 bases). Trimming left V 4 bases short and J 3 bases short, with 11 bases between. Germline loops: CDR1 SGHRS, CDR2 YFSETQ. The CDR3 is 14 residues long. The CDR3 loop reads CASSVEGINQPQHF. The DNA of the CDR3 is TGCGCCAGCAGCGTGGAGGGGATCAATCAGCCCCAGCATTTT. Filled out from reference TRBV5-1 and TRBJ1-5, the complete variable domain reads KAGVTQTPRYLIKTRGQQVTLSCSPISGHRSVSWYQQTPGQGLQFLFEYFSETQRNKGNFPGRFSGRQFSNSRSEMNVSTLELGDSALYLCASSVEGINQPQHFGDGTRLSIL.

The J gene is TRBJ1-4, the V gene TRBV5-1; the match to TRBD1 covers 8 bases. Germline CDR1 SGHRS, CDR2 YFSETQ. The CDR3 length is 21 residues. The V and J ends lost 5 bases and 0 bases, in that order; junction bases with no gene match: 21. The CDR3 DNA reads as TGCGCCAGCAGGTTCGGACCGGGACAGGAAAGATTACCGACAACTAATGAAAAACTGTTTTTT. It codes for CASRFGPGQERLPTTNEKLFF.

This clone has only one observation. This chain uses TRBV6-1 with TRBJ1-1, with TRBD1 identical over 7 bases. There are 14 residues in the CDR3. Germline-derived CDR1 and CDR2 are MNHNS and SASEGT. J gave up 5 bases and V 7 bases, and 10 bases lay outside the gene matches. The CDR3 DNA sequence: TGTGCCAGCAACACGGGCAGGGGGAAGACTGAAGCTTTCTTT. Amino acids: CASNTGRGKTEAFF.

The CDR3 DNA reads as TGTGCCAGCATTTCTCTAGGAGGGGGCCGACAGGGTGCACTCGGTGAGCAGTTCTTC. Its protein product is CASISLGGGRQGALGEQFF. This chain uses TRBV7-9 with TRBJ2-1, with TRBD1 as a possible D gene (7 bases). The CDR3 contains 19 residues. The germline CDR1 and CDR2 sequences are SEHNR and FQNEAQ (reference sequence). The ends were cut back, 7 bases at V and 9 bases at J, with 34 bases in the middle.

The gene calls are TRBV24-1 and TRBJ1-2; 7 bases map to TRBD1. Germline V gene lookup returns CDR1 KGHDR and CDR2 SFDVKD. J lost 8 bases, V lost 4 bases, and 9 bases had no gene match. The CDR3 length is 14 residues. CDR3 region: CATSEQGTVTGYTF. DNA of the CDR3: TGTGCCACCAGTGAGCAGGGGACAGTAACCGGCTACACCTTC.

The chain is built from TRBV6-2 or TRBV6-3 and TRBJ1-1; D is undetermined. The ends were cut back, 2 bases at V and 10 bases at J, with 17 bases in the middle. Germline loops: CDR1 MNHEY, CDR2 SVGEGT. The CDR3 spans 14 residues. The CDR3 region is CASSYPSSRPTAFF. The CDR3 coding sequence is TGTGCCAGCAGTTACCCTTCTAGCAGGCCAACAGCTTTCTTT.

The chain has TRBV4-1 and TRBJ2-7, with a weak D call TRBD2 (6 bases). Per the germline V gene, CDR1 is MGHRA and CDR2 is YSYEKL. Trimming left V 0 bases short and J 3 bases short, with 21 bases between. The CDR3 sequence is 18 residues long. The CDR3 DNA reads as TGCGCCAGCAGCCAAGAACACCCAAAGGTCAGGGAGGTCTACGAGCAGTACTTC. It specifies CASSQEHPKVREVYEQYF.

The rearrangement joins TRBV9 to TRBJ2-4; TRBD2 aligns across 7 bases. Germline V gene lookup returns CDR1 SGDLS and CDR2 YYNGEE. Trimming took 4 bases from V and 2 from J; bases not matched to a gene: 6. The CDR3 extends over 15 amino acids. CDR3 sequence (DNA): TGTGCCAGCAGCCCTTGGGGGGGATCCAAAAACATTCAGTACTTC. Translating it yields CASSPWGGSKNIQYF.

A few counts support this clone. The gene calls are TRBV7-2 and TRBJ1-1, with 7 bases matching TRBD1. Germline V gene data show CDR1 as SGHTA and CDR2 as FQGNSA. This CDR3 is built from 13 residues. The V segment lost 1 base and the J segment 11 bases; nucleotides outside the gene matches: 7. In DNA form, the CDR3 reads TGTGCCAGCAGCTTAGAACCACAGGGGCAGGCTTTCTTT. It encodes CASSLEPQGQAFF. The complete variable domain, with remaining parts taken from reference TRBV7-2 and TRBJ1-1, reads GAGVSQSPSNKVTEKGKDVELRCDPISGHTALYWYRQSLGQGLEFLIYFQGNSAPDKSGLPSDRFSAERTGGSVSTLTIQRTQQEDSAVYLCASSLEPQGQAFFGQGTRLTVV.

The chain employs TRBV6-5 and TRBJ1-1; 7 nucleotides agree with TRBD1. The V and J ends lost 6 bases and 5 bases, in that order; junction bases with no gene match: 3. Germline V gene data show CDR1 as MNHEY and CDR2 as SVGAGI. The CDR3 is made up of 12 amino acids. The CDR3 protein is CASSLGQTEAFF. The CDR3 DNA follows: TGTGCCAGCAGCCTGGGACAGACTGAAGCTTTCTTT.

The rearrangement links TRBV5-5 to TRBJ1-6; D unresolved. CDR1 and CDR2 from the germline V gene are SGHKS and YYEKEE (reference sequence). This CDR3 is built from 16 residues. With 0 bases removed from V and 1 base from J, the gap between germline ends came to 8 bases. The CDR3 nucleotides read TGTGCCAGCAGCTTGGTTGGCACATCCTATAATTCACCCCTCCACTTT. Protein product: CASSLVGTSYNSPLHF.

J is TRBJ1-1 and V is TRBV10-2; D possibly corresponds to TRBD1 (5 bases). The CDR3 runs to 13 residues. Trimming left V 2 bases short and J 5 bases short, with 9 bases between. Per germline, CDR1 WSHSY and CDR2 SAAADI. CDR3 sequence: CASSEGGGTEAFF. The CDR3 DNA is TGCGCCAGCAGTGAGGGCGGGGGGACTGAAGCTTTCTTT.

The rearrangement links TRBV21-1 to TRBJ2-3; the D call in the table, TRBD2, was not verified against the DNA. TRBV21-1 is a listed pseudogene. The CDR3 runs 14 residues. The CDR3 region has the DNA TGTGCCACCGTGAGCGGGGAGGGCACAGATACGCAGTATTTT. The encoded protein is CATVSGEGTDTQYF.

The chain uses TRBV7-9 and TRBJ2-7, with no clear D. CDR1 and CDR2 (germline): SEHNR, FQNEAQ (reference sequence). The CDR3 covers 16 residues. V lost 5 bases and J lost 2, with 19 bases in between. Here the CDR3 reads CASSPSLSRYTYEQYF. CDR3 nucleotide sequence: TGTGCCAGCAGCCCCTCGTTGTCACGTTACACCTACGAGCAGTACTTC.

The rearrangement joins TRBV9 to TRBJ2-7, with D perhaps matching TRBD1 (7 bases). Germline V gene lookup returns CDR1 SGDLS and CDR2 YYNGEE. V was clipped by 0 bases and J by 2 bases, with 12 bases between them. This CDR3 is built from 15 residues. The CDR3 sequence: CASSVGRGPTYEQYF. The CDR3 DNA reads TGTGCCAGCAGCGTAGGGAGGGGGCCCACCTACGAGCAGTACTTC.

The chain uses TRBV16 and TRBJ1-1; no clear D. Trimming pared 7 bases from V and 1 base from J, leaving 10 bases between. Germline-derived CDR1 and CDR2 are KGHSY and FQNENV. CDR3 length: 13 amino acids. CDR3 in amino acids: CASNLEANTEAFF. Written as DNA, the CDR3 is TGTGCCAGCAACCTTGAGGCGAACACTGAAGCTTTCTTT. Variable domain in full (rest from reference TRBV16 and TRBJ1-1): GEEVAQTPKHLVRGEGQKAKLYCAPIKGHSYVFWYQQVLKNEFKFLISFQNENVFDETGMPKERFSAKCLPNSPCSLEIQATKLEDSAVYFCASNLEANTEAFFGQGTRLTVV.

The chain couples TRBV2 to TRBJ2-6; 7 positions match TRBD1. This CDR3 comprises 17 residues. Germline loops: CDR1 SNHLY, CDR2 FYNNEI. J was trimmed by 0 bases and V by 6 bases; bases with no gene match: 8. The CDR3 coding sequence is TGTGCCAGCAGCCGGGACAGTCTTCACTCTGGGGCCAACGTCCTGACTTTC. Its protein product is CASSRDSLHSGANVLTF.

V gene TRBV7-6 combines with J gene TRBJ2-7; 10 positions match TRBD1. Germline CDR1 reads SGHVS; CDR2 reads FNYEAQ. The J segment lost 7 bases and the V segment lost 5 bases, leaving 11 bases of the junction unmatched. This CDR3 has 15 residues. The CDR3 DNA is TGTGCCAGCAGCCCAAGACAGGGGGCTGTCTGGGAGCAGTACTTC. Protein sequence: CASSPRQGAVWEQYF.

The V call is TRBV7-9, the J call TRBJ1-4; D is unresolved. In germline, CDR1 is SEHNR, CDR2 FQNEAQ (reference sequence). Trimming stripped 3 bases from V and 5 bases from J, with 7 bases between. The CDR3 contains 13 residues. The CDR3 here is CASSLRQNEKLFF. CDR3 nucleotides: TGTGCCAGCAGCTTGAGGCAGAATGAAAAACTGTTTTTT.

The chain is built from TRBV11-3 and TRBJ2-3; weak D call: TRBD2 (6 bases). This CDR3 contains 13 residues. Trimming took 5 bases from V and 6 from J, leaving 12 bases between them. Germline assignment: CDR1 SGHNT and CDR2 YENEEA. In DNA form, the CDR3 reads TGTGCCAGCAGCCTGACTGGGGGGGATACGCAGTATTTT. It specifies CASSLTGGDTQYF.

The chain recombines TRBV7-9 with TRBJ2-2, with D possibly matching TRBD2 (5 bases). Trimming pared 4 bases from V and 3 bases from J, leaving 15 bases between. Germline V CDR1 and CDR2: SEHNR, FQNEAQ (reference sequence). The CDR3 length is 16 residues. CDR3 nucleotide sequence: TGTGCCAGCAGCTCACTCTACGGACTGCACACCGGGGAGCTGTTTTTT. Its protein is CASSSLYGLHTGELFF.

V and J are TRBV11-2 and TRBJ2-5, with 9 bases that match TRBD2. Trimming cost V 5 bases and J 4 bases; bases outside gene matches: 11. This CDR3 spans 16 amino acids. Germline V CDR1 and CDR2: SGHAT, FQNNGV. CDR3 sequence: CASSPRGGGEAETQYF. DNA for the CDR3: TGTGCCAGCAGCCCCCGTGGCGGGGGGGAAGCAGAGACCCAGTACTTC.

The chain joins TRBV19 to TRBJ2-1, with 9 nucleotides matching TRBD2. Trimming took 10 bases from V and 5 from J; bases not matched to a gene: 9. Germline V lookup: CDR1 LNHDA, CDR2 SQIVND (reference sequence). This CDR3 is built from 14 residues. DNA of the CDR3: TGTGCCACCCGCGGGGGGGCTACCCACAATGAGCAGTTCTTC. Translation: CATRGGATHNEQFF.

The V call is TRBV27, the J call TRBJ2-7; 9 bases fit TRBD2. J lost 3 bases, V lost 3 bases, and 6 bases had no gene match. The CDR3 consists of 15 residues. Germline-derived CDR1 and CDR2 are MNHEY and SMNVEV (reference sequence). CDR3 bases: TGTGCCAGCAGTTTGCTAGCGGGGCTTGACTACGAGCAGTACTTC. Its translation: CASSLLAGLDYEQYF.